These 14 T cell receptor beta chains came from one sample sequenced in a study of siplizumab effects on memory and regulatory T cells. Sequencing used immunoSEQ multiplex PCR; TCRdb keeps in-frame clones, though not all of them. The repertoire has about 50,000 clones, roughly nine tenths of them found once; the top ten carry 0.35%. The sequencing sample was made of naive CD8+ T cells sorted from blood. Receptors were obtained from a human donor in good health.

The J gene is TRBJ2-1, the V gene TRBV6-6; TRBD1 matches 8 bases. This CDR3 region has 15 residues. V was pared by 2 bases and J by 3 bases, with 3 bases of the junction left unmatched. CDR1 MNHNY and CDR2 SVGAGI come from the germline V gene (reference sequence). The DNA for the CDR3 is TGTGCCAGCAGTTACACACAGGGGGACTACAATGAGCAGTTCTTC. Encoded protein: CASSYTQGDYNEQFF.

This chain uses TRBV29-1 with TRBJ2-6; unclear D gene. The CDR3 extends over 12 amino acids. The ends were cut back, 7 bases at V and 0 bases at J, with 4 bases in the middle. Germline values: CDR1 SQVTM, CDR2 ANQGSEA. The CDR3 sequence is CSASSGANVLTF. Here the CDR3 DNA reads TGCAGCGCGAGCTCTGGGGCCAACGTCCTGACTTTC.

The genes are TRBV7-3 and TRBJ2-1; no definite D call. The germline CDR1 and CDR2 sequences are SGHTA and FQGTGA. The germline V and J ends were trimmed by 5 bases and 7 bases, with 12 bases remaining between them. The CDR3 covers 13 residues. Written as DNA, the CDR3 is TGTGCCAGCAGCCCTCAACCTGGGAATGAGCAGTTCTTC. This encodes CASSPQPGNEQFF.

The gene calls are TRBV19 and TRBJ1-2, with D unclear. Per the germline V gene, CDR1 is LNHDA and CDR2 is SQIVND (reference sequence). This CDR3 comprises 14 residues. V was shortened by 3 bases and J by 2 bases, with 10 bases between the two germline ends. The CDR3 nucleotides are TGTGCCAGTAGTATTTCACTCACCAACTATGGCTACACCTTC. It yields the protein CASSISLTNYGYTF. Full variable domain (outside the CDR3, taken from reference TRBV19 and TRBJ1-2): DGGITQSPKYLFRKEGQNVTLSCEQNLNHDAMYWYRQDPGQGLRLIYYSQIVNDFQKGDIAEGYSVSREKKESFPLTVTSAQKNPTAFYLCASSISLTNYGYTFGSGTRLTVV.

The gene calls are TRBV29-1 and TRBJ1-1, with 7 bases lining up with TRBD1. The trim removed 6 bases at V and 3 bases at J, leaving 10 bases unmatched. Germline loops: CDR1 SQVTM, CDR2 ANQGSEA. The CDR3 consists of 14 residues. The CDR3, as DNA: TGCAGCGTAACCACCGGGACAGTCTACACTGAAGCTTTCTTT. This sequence encodes CSVTTGTVYTEAFF.

The rearrangement uses TRBV7-3 and TRBJ2-1; D remains ambiguous. V was pared by 2 bases and J by 7 bases, with 6 bases between. In germline, CDR1 is SGHTA, CDR2 FQGTGA. The CDR3 length is 12 residues. The CDR3 here is CASSLGFNEQFF. The CDR3 bases are TGTGCCAGCAGCTTAGGGTTTAATGAGCAGTTCTTC.

V gene TRBV6-5 combines with J gene TRBJ2-5; 7 bases fit TRBD2. The CDR3 is 12 residues long. With V trimmed by 5 bases and J by 5 bases, 2 bases remained unmatched. CDR1 is MNHEY, CDR2 SVGAGI, per germline. The DNA for the CDR3 is TGTGCCAGCAGTCCCGGGGGGGAGACCCAGTACTTC. The encoded protein is CASSPGGETQYF.

The CDR3 loop is CASSGVRDRGFNEQFF. The CDR3 DNA reads as TGTGCCAGCAGTGGAGTCCGGGACAGGGGATTCAATGAGCAGTTCTTC. This sequence joins TRBV25-1 and TRBJ2-1, with 10 bases that match TRBD1. The V and J ends lost 4 bases and 6 bases, in that order; junction bases with no gene match: 9. There are 16 residues in the CDR3. Per the germline V gene, CDR1 is MGHDK and CDR2 is SYGVNS. The complete variable domain, with remaining parts taken from reference TRBV25-1 and TRBJ2-1, reads EADIYQTPRYLVIGTGKKITLECSQTMGHDKMYWYQQDPGMELHLIHYSYGVNSTEKGDLSSESTVSRIRTEHFPLTLESARPSHTSQYLCASSGVRDRGFNEQFFGPGTRLTVL.

V usage is TRBV2 and J usage is TRBJ1-1; 7 nucleotides line up with TRBD1. This CDR3 comprises 12 residues. Germline loops: CDR1 SNHLY, CDR2 FYNNEI. The V gene end was trimmed by 10 bases and the J gene end by 6 bases; junction bases not matched to a gene: 8. The CDR3, as DNA: TGTGCCACCCCAGACAGGGCCGCTGAAGCTTTCTTT. It translates to CATPDRAAEAFF.

This clone was seen a handful of times. The chain links TRBV4-1 to TRBJ2-7; D perhaps matches TRBD2 (6 bases). Germline lookup yields CDR1 MGHRA and CDR2 YSYEKL. This CDR3 has 14 residues. Trimming shortened V by 1 base and J by 7 bases, and 14 bases separated the two germline ends. The CDR3: CASSQAGVDGEQYF. The DNA for the CDR3 is TGCGCCAGCAGCCAAGCGGGGGTTGATGGTGAGCAGTACTTC.

This clone showed up just once. This sequence joins TRBV7-2 and TRBJ1-3; tentatively, D is TRBD1 (5 bases). The germline V gene has CDR1 SGHTA and CDR2 FQGNSA. V dropped 3 bases and J dropped 0 bases, with 12 bases sitting between them. This CDR3 spans 16 amino acids. The CDR3: CASSLTAFSSGNTIYF. The CDR3 DNA reads TGTGCCAGCAGCTTGACAGCTTTTAGCTCTGGAAACACCATATATTTT.

The J gene is TRBJ2-3, the V gene TRBV7-9; TRBD2 agrees at 9 bases. Trimming at V came to 5 bases and at J to 3 bases, leaving 6 bases not matched to a gene. Germline V gene lookup returns CDR1 SEHNR and CDR2 FQNEAQ (reference sequence). This CDR3 has 15 amino acids. This chain's CDR3 is CASSPREGSTDTQYF. The CDR3 DNA reads TGTGCCAGCAGCCCGCGGGAGGGCTCAACAGATACGCAGTATTTT.

The chain has TRBV14 and TRBJ1-1; 9 bases align to TRBD1. Germline loops: CDR1 SGHDN, CDR2 FVKESK. Trimming cost V 2 bases and J 4 bases; bases outside gene matches: 5. This CDR3 is 15 amino acids long. CDR3 sequence reads: CASSQNRGRGTEAFF. CDR3 coding DNA: TGTGCCAGCAGCCAAAACAGGGGGCGCGGCACTGAAGCTTTCTTT.

This CDR3 reads CASKATEAFF. Here the CDR3 DNA reads TGTGCCAGCAAAGCAACTGAAGCTTTCTTT. The V gene is TRBV25-1, the J gene TRBJ1-1; D gene unclear. The length of the CDR3 is 10 residues. V lost 7 bases and J lost 5, with 5 bases in between. CDR1 MGHDK and CDR2 SYGVNS come from the germline V gene.